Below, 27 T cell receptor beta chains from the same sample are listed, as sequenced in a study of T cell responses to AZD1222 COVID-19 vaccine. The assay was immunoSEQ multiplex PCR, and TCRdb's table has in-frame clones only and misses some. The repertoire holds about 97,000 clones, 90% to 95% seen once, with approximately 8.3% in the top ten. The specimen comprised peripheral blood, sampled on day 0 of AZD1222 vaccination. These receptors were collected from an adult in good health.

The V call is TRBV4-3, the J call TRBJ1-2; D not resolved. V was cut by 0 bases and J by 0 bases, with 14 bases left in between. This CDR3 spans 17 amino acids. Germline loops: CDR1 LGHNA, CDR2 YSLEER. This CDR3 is CASSQDIRESANYGYTF. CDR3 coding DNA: TGCGCCAGCAGCCAAGATATCAGAGAGTCAGCTAACTATGGCTACACCTTC.

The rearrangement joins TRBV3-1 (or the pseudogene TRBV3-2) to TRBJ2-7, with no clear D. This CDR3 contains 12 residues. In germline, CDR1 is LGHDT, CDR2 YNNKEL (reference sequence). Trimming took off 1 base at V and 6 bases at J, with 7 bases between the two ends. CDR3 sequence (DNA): TGTGCCAGCAGCCAAGCCACCCTCGAGCAGTACTTC. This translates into CASSQATLEQYF.

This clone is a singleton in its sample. CDR3 in amino acids: CASSPGLISNQPQHF. In DNA, the CDR3 is TGTGCCAGCAGCCCGGGACTGATTAGCAATCAGCCCCAGCATTTT. J is TRBJ1-5 and V is TRBV7-9; D perhaps matches TRBD1 (5 bases). V shed 5 bases and J shed 0 bases, with 11 bases lying between them. Germline assignment: CDR1 SEHNR and CDR2 FQNEAQ (reference sequence). The CDR3 length is 15 residues.

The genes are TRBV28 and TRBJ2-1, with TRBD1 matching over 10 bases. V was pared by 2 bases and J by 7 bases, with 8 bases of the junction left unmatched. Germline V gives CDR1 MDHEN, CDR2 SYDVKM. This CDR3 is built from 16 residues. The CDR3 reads CASSLQGTGVRNEQFF. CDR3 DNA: TGTGCCAGCAGTTTACAGGGGACAGGGGTTAGAAATGAGCAGTTCTTC.

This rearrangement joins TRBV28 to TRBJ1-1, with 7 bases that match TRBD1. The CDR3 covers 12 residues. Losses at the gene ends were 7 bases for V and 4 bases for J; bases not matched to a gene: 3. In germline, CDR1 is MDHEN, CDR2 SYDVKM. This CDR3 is CASNPGGTEAFF. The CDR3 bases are TGTGCCAGCAATCCAGGGGGCACTGAAGCTTTCTTT.

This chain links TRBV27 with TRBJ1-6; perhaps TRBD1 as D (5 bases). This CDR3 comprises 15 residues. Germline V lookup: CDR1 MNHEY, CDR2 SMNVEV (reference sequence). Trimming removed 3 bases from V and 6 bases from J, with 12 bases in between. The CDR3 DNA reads TGTGCCAGCAGTTTCGGGGCTCACACTAATTCACCCCTCCACTTT. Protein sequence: CASSFGAHTNSPLHF.

The CDR3 DNA follows: TGTGCCAGCTCACCAGGGGGGACAGGGGGCATTCAGCCCCAGCATTTT. Translated: CASSPGGTGGIQPQHF. The chain is built from TRBV18 and TRBJ1-5; 12 nucleotides match TRBD1. In germline, CDR1 is KGHSH, CDR2 LQKENI. This CDR3 is 16 amino acids long. Trimming removed 2 bases from V and 6 bases from J; junction bases left unmatched: 5.

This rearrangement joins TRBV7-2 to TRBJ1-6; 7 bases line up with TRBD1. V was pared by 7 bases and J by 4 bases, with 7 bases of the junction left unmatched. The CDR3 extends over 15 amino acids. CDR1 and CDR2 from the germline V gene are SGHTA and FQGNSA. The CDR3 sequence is CASTLETGYNSPLHF. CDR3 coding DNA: TGTGCCAGCACCCTAGAGACAGGGTATAATTCACCCCTCCACTTT.

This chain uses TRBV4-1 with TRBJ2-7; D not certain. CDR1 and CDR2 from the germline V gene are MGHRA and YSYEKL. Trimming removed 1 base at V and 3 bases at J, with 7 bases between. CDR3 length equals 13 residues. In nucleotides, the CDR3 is TGCGCCAGCAGCCAAGGTTTTATCTACGAGCAGTACTTC. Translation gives CASSQGFIYEQYF.

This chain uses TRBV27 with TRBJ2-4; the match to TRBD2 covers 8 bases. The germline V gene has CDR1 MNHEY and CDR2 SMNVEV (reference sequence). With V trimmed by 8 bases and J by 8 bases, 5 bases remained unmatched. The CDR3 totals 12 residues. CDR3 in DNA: TGTGCCAGCGGGAGGCGGGAGGACATTCAGTACTTC. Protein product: CASGRREDIQYF.

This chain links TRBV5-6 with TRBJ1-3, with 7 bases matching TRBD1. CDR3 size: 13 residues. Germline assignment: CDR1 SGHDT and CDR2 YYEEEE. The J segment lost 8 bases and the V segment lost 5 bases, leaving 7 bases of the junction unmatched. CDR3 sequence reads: CASRPPQGYTIYF. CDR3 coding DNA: TGTGCCAGCAGACCACCACAGGGGTACACCATATATTTT. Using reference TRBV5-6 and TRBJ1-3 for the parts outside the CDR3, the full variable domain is DAGVTQSPTHLIKTRGQQVTLRCSPKSGHDTVSWYQQALGQGPQFIFQYYEEEERQRGNFPDRFSGHQFPNYSSELNVNALLLGDSALYLCASRPPQGYTIYFGEGSWLTVV.

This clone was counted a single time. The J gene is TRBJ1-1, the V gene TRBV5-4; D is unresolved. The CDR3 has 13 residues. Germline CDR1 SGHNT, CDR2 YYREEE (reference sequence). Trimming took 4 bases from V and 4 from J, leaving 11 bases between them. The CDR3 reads CASSLQRGTEAFF. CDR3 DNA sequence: TGTGCCAGCAGCCTTCAACGGGGCACTGAAGCTTTCTTT.

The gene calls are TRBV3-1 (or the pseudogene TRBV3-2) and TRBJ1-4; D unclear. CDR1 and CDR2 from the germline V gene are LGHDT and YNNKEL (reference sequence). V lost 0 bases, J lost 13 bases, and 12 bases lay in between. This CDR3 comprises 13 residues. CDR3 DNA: TGTGCCAGCAGCCAAGAACCGAGAGGGTCACTGTTTTTT. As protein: CASSQEPRGSLFF.

The CDR3: CAISGVAGAGANVLTF. Here the CDR3 DNA reads TGTGCCATCAGTGGAGTGGCAGGGGCCGGGGCCAACGTCCTGACTTTC. This chain connects TRBV10-3 to TRBJ2-6; D is perhaps TRBD1 (6 bases). V was cut by 4 bases and J by 4 bases, with 14 bases left in between. Germline V gene lookup returns CDR1 ENHRY and CDR2 SYGVKD. This CDR3 contains 16 residues.

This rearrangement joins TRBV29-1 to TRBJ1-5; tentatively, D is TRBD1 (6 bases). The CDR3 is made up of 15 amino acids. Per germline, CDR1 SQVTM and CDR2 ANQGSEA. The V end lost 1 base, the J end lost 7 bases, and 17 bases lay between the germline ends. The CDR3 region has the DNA TGCAGCGTTGAAGGGGCGGGGGGCGAGTTGCAGCCCCAGCATTTT. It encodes CSVEGAGGELQPQHF.

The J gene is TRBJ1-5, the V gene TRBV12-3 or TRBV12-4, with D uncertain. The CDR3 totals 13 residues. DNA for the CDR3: TGTGCAGATAGGACGGCAGATAATCAGCCCCAGCATTTT. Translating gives CADRTADNQPQHF.

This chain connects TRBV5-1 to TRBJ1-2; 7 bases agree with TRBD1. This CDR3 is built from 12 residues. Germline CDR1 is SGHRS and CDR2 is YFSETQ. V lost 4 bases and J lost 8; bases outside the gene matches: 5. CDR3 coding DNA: TGCGCCAGCAGCGAGGGGGCTGAGGGCTACACCTTC. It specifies CASSEGAEGYTF.

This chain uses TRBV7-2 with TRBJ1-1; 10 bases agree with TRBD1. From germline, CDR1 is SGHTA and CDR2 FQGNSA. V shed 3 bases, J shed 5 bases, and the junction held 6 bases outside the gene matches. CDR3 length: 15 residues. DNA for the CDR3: TGTGCCAGCAGCTTGAGGACAGGGGGACGGACTGAAGCTTTCTTT. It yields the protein CASSLRTGGRTEAFF.

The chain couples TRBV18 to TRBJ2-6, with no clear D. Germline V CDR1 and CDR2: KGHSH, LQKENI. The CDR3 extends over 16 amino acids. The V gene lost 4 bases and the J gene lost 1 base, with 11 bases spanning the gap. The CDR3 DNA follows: TGTGCCAGCTCACGCAGCTGGGAATCTGGGGCCAACGTCCTGACTTTC. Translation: CASSRSWESGANVLTF.

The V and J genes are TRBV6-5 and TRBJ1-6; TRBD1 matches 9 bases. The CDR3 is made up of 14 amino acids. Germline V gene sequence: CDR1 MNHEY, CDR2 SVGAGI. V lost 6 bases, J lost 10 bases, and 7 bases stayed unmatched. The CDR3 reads CASRILGTGSPLHF. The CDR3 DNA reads TGTGCCAGCAGGATTTTGGGGACAGGGTCACCCCTCCACTTT.

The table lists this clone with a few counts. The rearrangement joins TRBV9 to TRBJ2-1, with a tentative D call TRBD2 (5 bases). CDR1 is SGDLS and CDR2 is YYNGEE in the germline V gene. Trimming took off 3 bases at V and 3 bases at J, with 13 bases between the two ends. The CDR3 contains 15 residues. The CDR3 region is CASSEGVSHYNEQFF. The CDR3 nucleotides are TGTGCCAGCAGCGAGGGAGTCAGCCACTACAATGAGCAGTTCTTC.

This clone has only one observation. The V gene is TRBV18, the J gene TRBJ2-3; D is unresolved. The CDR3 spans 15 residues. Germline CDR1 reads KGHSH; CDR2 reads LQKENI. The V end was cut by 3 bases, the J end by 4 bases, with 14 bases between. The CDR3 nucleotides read TGTGCCAGCTCACCCCTGTCGTTCGCCGCAGATACGCAGTATTTT. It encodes CASSPLSFAADTQYF.

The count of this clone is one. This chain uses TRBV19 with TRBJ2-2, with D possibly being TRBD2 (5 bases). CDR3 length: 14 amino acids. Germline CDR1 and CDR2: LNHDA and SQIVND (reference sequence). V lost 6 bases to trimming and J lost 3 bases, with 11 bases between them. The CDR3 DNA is TGTGCCAGTAGCCATAGAGGGTACACCGGGGAGCTGTTTTTT. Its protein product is CASSHRGYTGELFF.

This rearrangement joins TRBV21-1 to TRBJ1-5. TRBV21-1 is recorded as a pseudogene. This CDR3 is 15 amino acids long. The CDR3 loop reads CASSVIGSSNQPQHF. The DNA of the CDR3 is TGTGCCAGCAGCGTCATAGGCAGTAGCAATCAGCCCCAGCATTTT.

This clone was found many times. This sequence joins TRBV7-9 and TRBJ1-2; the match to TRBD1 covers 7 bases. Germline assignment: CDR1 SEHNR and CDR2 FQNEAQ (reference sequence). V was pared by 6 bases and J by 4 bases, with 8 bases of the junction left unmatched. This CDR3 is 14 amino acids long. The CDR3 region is CASRPGGDSYGYTF. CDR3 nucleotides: TGTGCCAGCAGACCAGGAGGGGACAGCTATGGCTACACCTTC.

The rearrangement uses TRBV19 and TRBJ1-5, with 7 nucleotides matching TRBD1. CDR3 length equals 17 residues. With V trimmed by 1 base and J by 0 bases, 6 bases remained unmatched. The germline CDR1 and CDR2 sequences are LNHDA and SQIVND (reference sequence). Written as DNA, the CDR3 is TGTGCCAGTAGTATAGCTAGGGACAGTTATAGCAATCAGCCCCAGCATTTT. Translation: CASSIARDSYSNQPQHF.

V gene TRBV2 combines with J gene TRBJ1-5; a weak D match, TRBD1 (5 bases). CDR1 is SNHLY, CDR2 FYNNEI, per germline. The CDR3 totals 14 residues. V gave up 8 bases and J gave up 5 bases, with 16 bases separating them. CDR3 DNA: TGTGCCAGCTCAGGGACCTCGGGGGATCAGCCCCAGCATTTT. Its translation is CASSGTSGDQPQHF.